A single count supports the clone carrying this T cell receptor beta chain. This CDR3 is 14 amino acids long. Germline V gene sequence: CDR1 SGHRS, CDR2 YFSETQ. Trimming took 2 bases from V and 8 from J, leaving 16 bases between them. These data originate in a study of blood T cells in healthy people across ages. Study background: Capture by template switching was about one barcoded beta molecule per two T cells.

A minimum of 5.5 micrograms of total RNA was extracted per sample. Then a second PCR, running roughly 7 to 11 cycles, was carried out with a sample-barcoded 5' primer and a J-beta primer mix. TCRdb passed the 5' RACE reads through MiXCR, listing each CDR3 protein once. The sample contains 750,000 to 850,000 distinct CDR3 sequences, just under 25% of which appear only once. This sample also belongs to another study, concerning T cells of mothers and their children. That investigation notes: RNA was extracted, and all of it went into cDNA synthesis at around 1.4 ug per 15 ul.

The TCR originated in a boy younger than 18 in good health. What was sequenced was blood. The J gene is TRBJ1-1, the V gene TRBV5-1, with D maybe TRBD1 (5 bases). As DNA, the CDR3 is TGCGCCAGCAGCTTCCGGGACCATCAGGTAGAAGCTTTCTTT. Its protein is CASSFRDHQVEAFF.